The 10 T cell receptor beta chains reported below all come from one sample, sequenced in a study of CD8+ T cells in alopecia areata. The sequencing template was cDNA reverse transcribed from extracted RNA. Libraries were prepared by immunoSEQ multiplex PCR; TCRdb keeps only in-frame clonotypes and omits some of them. In the table there are hundreds of thousands of clones, roughly two fifths of which are singletons. The treatment: oral pan-JAK inhibitor, 5-10 mg twice daily. This material consisted of CD4+ T cells sorted from blood, taken between weeks 30 and 35, from a patient treated with tofacitinib. The receptors derive from a human donor with alopecia areata.

J is TRBJ2-3 and V is TRBV29-1; D unclear. The CDR3 spans 13 residues. The ends were cut back, 4 bases at V and 2 bases at J, with 10 bases in the middle. Germline CDR1 SQVTM, CDR2 ANQGSEA. CDR3 residues: CSVGSLNTDTQYF. In DNA, the CDR3 is TGCAGCGTTGGGAGCCTGAACACAGATACGCAGTATTTT.

The chain couples TRBV29-1 to TRBJ1-6; D remains unclear. Germline CDR1 and CDR2: SQVTM and ANQGSEA. Trimming removed 6 bases from V and 9 bases from J, with 15 bases in between. The CDR3 spans 13 residues. The CDR3 loop reads CSVYSGVGSPLHF. As DNA, the CDR3 is TGCAGCGTCTATTCGGGTGTAGGTTCACCCCTCCACTTT.

The J gene is TRBJ2-2, the V gene TRBV5-1; 8 positions match TRBD1. Germline CDR1 SGHRS, CDR2 YFSETQ. This CDR3 is 15 amino acids long. V was pared by 6 bases and J by 1 base, with 5 bases of the junction left unmatched. The CDR3 DNA is TGCGCCAGCACCCGGGGGACAGGGAACACCGGGGAGCTGTTTTTT. This translates into CASTRGTGNTGELFF.

The chain uses TRBV7-2 and TRBJ1-1; TRBD1 agrees at 11 bases. Germline V CDR1 and CDR2: SGHTA, FQGNSA. J gave up 5 bases and V 1 base, and 12 bases lay outside the gene matches. The CDR3 is 18 amino acids. CDR3 bases: TGTGCCAGCAGCTTAGGAGCCAGGTTGGGGACAGGGGGTACTGAAGCTTTCTTT. The encoded protein is CASSLGARLGTGGTEAFF.

The chain carries TRBV5-1 and TRBJ1-1; D gene unclear. Germline lookup yields CDR1 SGHRS and CDR2 YFSETQ. The V gene lost 3 bases and the J gene lost 1 base, with 13 bases spanning the gap. The CDR3 has 15 amino acids. The CDR3 sequence is CASSSFRASNTEAFF. The CDR3 DNA reads TGCGCCAGCAGCTCGTTTCGGGCGTCGAACACTGAAGCTTTCTTT.

The chain couples TRBV29-1 to TRBJ2-5; possibly TRBD2 for D (5 bases). CDR3 length: 11 residues. With 6 bases removed from V and 5 bases from J, the gap between germline ends came to 10 bases. The germline V gene encodes CDR1 SQVTM and CDR2 ANQGSEA. CDR3 nucleotides: TGCAGCGTAGAACCGGGGGAGACCCAGTACTTC. This sequence encodes CSVEPGETQYF.

This clone was seen more than once but under ten times. This CDR3 reads CASSPTAMNTGELFF. CDR3 nucleotides: TGTGCCAGCAGCCCGACAGCTATGAACACCGGGGAGCTGTTTTTT. The gene calls are TRBV7-3 and TRBJ2-2; possibly TRBD1 for D (5 bases). The CDR3 totals 15 residues. Trimming stripped 5 bases from V and 1 base from J, with 11 bases between. Germline values: CDR1 SGHTA, CDR2 FQGTGA. Filled out from reference TRBV7-3 and TRBJ2-2, the complete variable domain reads GAGVSQTPSNKVTEKGKYVELRCDPISGHTALYWYRQSLGQGPEFLIYFQGTGAADDSGLPNDRFFAVRPEGSVSTLKIQRTERGDSAVYLCASSPTAMNTGELFFGEGSRLTVL.

The rearrangement joins TRBV29-1 to TRBJ1-1; no clear D gene. V was trimmed by 3 bases and J by 4 bases, leaving 9 bases between them. This CDR3 has 12 amino acids. Germline V gives CDR1 SQVTM, CDR2 ANQGSEA. The DNA of the CDR3 is TGCAGCGTTGACCGGCTGAGCACTGAAGCTTTCTTT. This gives the protein CSVDRLSTEAFF.

This sequence joins TRBV9 and TRBJ2-1; possible D gene TRBD2, 6 bases. The CDR3 length is 14 residues. Germline CDR1 reads SGDLS; CDR2 reads YYNGEE. Trimming stripped 1 base from V and 12 bases from J, with 17 bases between. The chain's CDR3 is CASSVLEGGLGQFF. Here the CDR3 DNA reads TGTGCCAGCAGCGTATTGGAGGGAGGACTTGGGCAGTTCTTC. Together with reference TRBV9 and TRBJ2-1, the CDR3 gives the full variable domain: DSGVTQTPKHLITATGQRVTLRCSPRSGDLSVYWYQQSLDQGLQFLIQYYNGEERAKGNILERFSAQQFPDLHSELNLSSLELGDSALYFCASSVLEGGLGQFFGPGTRLTVL.

The chain has TRBV10-3 and TRBJ2-7; 7 bases agree with TRBD1. The CDR3 spans 12 residues. Germline loops: CDR1 ENHRY, CDR2 SYGVKD. V was pared by 3 bases and J by 5 bases, with 1 base of the junction left unmatched. CDR3 in amino acids: CAISETGDEQYF. CDR3 in DNA: TGTGCCATCAGTGAAACAGGGGACGAGCAGTACTTC.